The TCR beta chain under discussion was sequenced for a study of blood T cell repertoires in COVID-19. On the study more broadly: COVID-19 samples from acute and convalescent phases originated in the United States, Italy and Spain.

The method was immunoSEQ multiplex PCR; TCRdb's version includes in-frame clones alone and lacks a portion of them. The profile covers about 140,000 clones, with 88% appearing a single time and 8% to 11% taken by the ten largest. In germline, CDR1 is MDHEN, CDR2 SYDVKM. V lost 4 bases to trimming and J lost 7 bases; unmatched junction nucleotides: 6. The CDR3 consists of 15 residues. This clonotype was sampled from a man aged 55-75 years with active or convalescent COVID-19. The genes are TRBV28 and TRBJ2-3, with 12 bases fitting TRBD1. Sequencing was carried out using peripheral blood. The CDR3 loop reads CASSSGTGGAYTQYF. CDR3 DNA sequence: TGTGCCAGCAGTTCGGGGACAGGGGGCGCCTATACGCAGTATTTT. The complete variable domain, with remaining parts taken from reference TRBV28 and TRBJ2-3, reads DVKVTQSSRYLVKRTGEKVFLECVQDMDHENMFWYRQDPGLGLRLIYFSYDVKMKEKGDIPEGYSVSREKKERFSLILESASTNQTSMYLCASSSGTGGAYTQYFGPGTRLTVL.